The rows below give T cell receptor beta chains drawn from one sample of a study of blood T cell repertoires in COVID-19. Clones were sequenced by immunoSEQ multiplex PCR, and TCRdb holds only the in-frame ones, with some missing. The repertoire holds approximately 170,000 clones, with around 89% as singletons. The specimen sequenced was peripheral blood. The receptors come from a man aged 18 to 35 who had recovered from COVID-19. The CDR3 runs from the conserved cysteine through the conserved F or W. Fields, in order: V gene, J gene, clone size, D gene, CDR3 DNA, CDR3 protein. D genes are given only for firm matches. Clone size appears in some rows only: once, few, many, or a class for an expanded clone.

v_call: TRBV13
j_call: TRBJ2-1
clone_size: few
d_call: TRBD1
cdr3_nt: TGTGCCAGCAGCCCTCGACAGGGTGAGCAGTTCTTC
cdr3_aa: CASSPRQGEQFF

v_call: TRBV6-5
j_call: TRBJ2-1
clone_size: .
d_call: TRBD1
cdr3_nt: TGTGCCAGCAGTTACACTTCAGGGGGAGAGCAGTTCTTC
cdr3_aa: CASSYTSGGEQFF

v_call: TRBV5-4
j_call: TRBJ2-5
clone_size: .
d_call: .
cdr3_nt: TGTGCCAGCAGCTTGAGACAGATTAAAGAGACCCAGTACTTC
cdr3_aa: CASSLRQIKETQYF

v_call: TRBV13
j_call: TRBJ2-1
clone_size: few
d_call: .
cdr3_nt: TGTGCCAGCAGCTTATCTCGGGGTGGGAATGAGCAGTTCTTC
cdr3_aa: CASSLSRGGNEQFF

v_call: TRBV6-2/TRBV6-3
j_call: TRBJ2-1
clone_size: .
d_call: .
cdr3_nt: TGTGCCAGCAGTTACTTCGAGCATGAGCAGTTCTTC
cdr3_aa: CASSYFEHEQFF

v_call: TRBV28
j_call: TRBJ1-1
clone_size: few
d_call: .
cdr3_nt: TGTGCCAGCAGAGGGGCCTCGGGGGAGTCCACTGAAGCTTTCTTT
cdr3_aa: CASRGASGESTEAFF

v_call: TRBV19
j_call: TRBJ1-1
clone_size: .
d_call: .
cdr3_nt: TGTGCCAGTAGTACCCTGGGGGCAGCCTTCACTGAAGCTTTCTTT
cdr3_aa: CASSTLGAAFTEAFF

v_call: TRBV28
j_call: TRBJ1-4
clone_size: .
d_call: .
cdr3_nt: TGTGCCAGCAGTTTAGGGGGGGCCGCTAATGAAAAACTGTTTTTT
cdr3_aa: CASSLGGAANEKLFF

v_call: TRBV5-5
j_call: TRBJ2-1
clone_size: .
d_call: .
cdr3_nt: TGTGCCAGCAGCCGAAGGCACAGCTCGTCCAATGAGCAGTTCTTC
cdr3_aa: CASSRRHSSSNEQFF

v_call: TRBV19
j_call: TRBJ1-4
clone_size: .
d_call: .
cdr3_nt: TGTGCCAGTAGTAGGTCAGGGGTTCGCGAAAAACTGTTTTTT
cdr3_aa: CASSRSGVREKLFF

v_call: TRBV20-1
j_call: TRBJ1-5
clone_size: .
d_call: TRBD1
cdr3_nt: TGCAGTGCTAGTCGACAGGGAGATCAGCCCCAGCATTTT
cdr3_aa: CSASRQGDQPQHF

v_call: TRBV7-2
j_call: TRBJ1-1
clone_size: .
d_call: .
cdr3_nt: TGTGCCAGCAGCTCCGACGGGGGAAGGACTGAAGCTTTCTTT
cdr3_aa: CASSSDGGRTEAFF

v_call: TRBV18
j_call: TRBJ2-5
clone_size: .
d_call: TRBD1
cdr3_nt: TGTGCCAGCTCACAAACAGGGGGCGGGCAAGAGACCCAGTACTTC
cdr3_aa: CASSQTGGGQETQYF

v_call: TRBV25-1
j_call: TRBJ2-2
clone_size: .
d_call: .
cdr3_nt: TGTGCCAGCAGTGATGGGCCCGGGGGAGCCGGGGAGCTGTTTTTT
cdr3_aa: CASSDGPGGAGELFF

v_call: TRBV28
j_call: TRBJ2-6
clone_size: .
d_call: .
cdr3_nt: TGTGCCAGCGGGCCGCGCGGGTCTGGGGCCAACGTCCTGACTTTC
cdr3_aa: CASGPRGSGANVLTF

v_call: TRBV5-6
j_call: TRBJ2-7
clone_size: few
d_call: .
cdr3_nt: TGTGCCAGCAGCTTGGCTAGCTACGAGCAGTACTTC
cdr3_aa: CASSLASYEQYF

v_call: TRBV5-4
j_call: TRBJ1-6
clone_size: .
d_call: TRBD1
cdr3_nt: TGTGCCAGCAGCTTGCCAGGGGGCTATTCACCCCTCCACTTT
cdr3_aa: CASSLPGGYSPLHF

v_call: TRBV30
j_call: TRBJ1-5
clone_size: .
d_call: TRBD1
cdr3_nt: TGTGCCTGGAGCACTCGGGGACAGGTCAATCAGCCCCAGCATTTT
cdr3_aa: CAWSTRGQVNQPQHF

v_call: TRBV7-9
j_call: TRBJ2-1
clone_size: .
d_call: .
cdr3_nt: TGTGCCAGCAGCCCCCGCAGTGAGCAGTTCTTC
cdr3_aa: CASSPRSEQFF

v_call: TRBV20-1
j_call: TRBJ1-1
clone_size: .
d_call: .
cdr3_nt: TGCAGTGCTAGGGAGATGACAGCTTTCTTT
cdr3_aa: CSAREMTAFF

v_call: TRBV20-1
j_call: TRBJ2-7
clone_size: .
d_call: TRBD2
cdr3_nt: TGCAGTGCTAGTTCCAGACTAGCGGGCCTCTCCTACGAGCAGTACTTC
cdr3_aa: CSASSRLAGLSYEQYF

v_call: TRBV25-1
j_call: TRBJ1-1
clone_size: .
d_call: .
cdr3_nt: TGTGCCAGCAGTGAATATGGAACAGGGCTGAACACTGAAGCTTTCTTT
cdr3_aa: CASSEYGTGLNTEAFF

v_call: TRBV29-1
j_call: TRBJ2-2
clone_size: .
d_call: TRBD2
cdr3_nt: TGCAGCGCCTACGGGACTAGCGGGAGATCTAGGACCGGGGAGCTGTTTTTT
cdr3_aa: CSAYGTSGRSRTGELFF

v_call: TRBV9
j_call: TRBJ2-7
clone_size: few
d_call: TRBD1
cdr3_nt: TGTGCCAGCAGCCCCGGGACAGCAAGCTACGAGCAGTACTTC
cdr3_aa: CASSPGTASYEQYF

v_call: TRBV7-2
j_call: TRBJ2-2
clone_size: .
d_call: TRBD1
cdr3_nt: TGTGCCAGCAGCTTCCATCGGGACAGGAACACCGGGGAGCTGTTTTTT
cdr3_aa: CASSFHRDRNTGELFF

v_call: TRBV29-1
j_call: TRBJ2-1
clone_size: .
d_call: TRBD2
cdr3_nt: TGCAGCGCCGTCGGGGGGGGTGATGAGCAGTTCTTC
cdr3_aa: CSAVGGGDEQFF

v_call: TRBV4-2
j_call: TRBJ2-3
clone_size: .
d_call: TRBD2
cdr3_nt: TGTGCCAGCAGCCAAGAGCGAGCGGGGTCGGGAACAGATACGCAGTATTTT
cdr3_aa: CASSQERAGSGTDTQYF

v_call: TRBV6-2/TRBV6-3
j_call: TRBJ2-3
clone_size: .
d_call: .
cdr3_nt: TGTGCCAGCAGCTGGAGTGCGGATACGCAGTATTTT
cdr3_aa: CASSWSADTQYF

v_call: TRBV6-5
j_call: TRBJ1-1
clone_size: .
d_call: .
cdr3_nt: TGTGCCAGCAGTTCCTTGGGGAGGCCGAACACTGAAGCTTTCTTT
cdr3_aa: CASSSLGRPNTEAFF

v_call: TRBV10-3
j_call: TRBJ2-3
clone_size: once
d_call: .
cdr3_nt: TGTGCCATCAGAGAAACAGGGAGCACAGATACGCAGTATTTT
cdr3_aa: CAIRETGSTDTQYF

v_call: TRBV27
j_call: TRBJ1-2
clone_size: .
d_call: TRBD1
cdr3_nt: TGTGCCAGCAGTTTCCGACAGGGCAACTATGGCTACACCTTC
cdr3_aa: CASSFRQGNYGYTF

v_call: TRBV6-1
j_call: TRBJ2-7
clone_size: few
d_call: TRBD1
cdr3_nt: TGTGCCAGCAGTGACGGGACAGGCCCCTACGAGCAGTACTTC
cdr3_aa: CASSDGTGPYEQYF

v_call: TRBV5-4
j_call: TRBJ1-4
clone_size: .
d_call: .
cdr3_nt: TGTGCCAGCAGCTATGGGGGGGCGCGGGGAGAAAAACTGTTTTTT
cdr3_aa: CASSYGGARGEKLFF

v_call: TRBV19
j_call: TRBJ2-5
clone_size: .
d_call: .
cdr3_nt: TGTGCCAGTACCCAAGGGGGAGGGAATGCAGAGACCCAGTACTTC
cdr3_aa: CASTQGGGNAETQYF

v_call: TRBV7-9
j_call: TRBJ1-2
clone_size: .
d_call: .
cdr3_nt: TGTGCCAGCAGCTTGTCGACTCTGAGCCGTGGCTACACCTTC
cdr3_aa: CASSLSTLSRGYTF

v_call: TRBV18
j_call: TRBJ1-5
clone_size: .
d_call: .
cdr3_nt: TGTGCCAGCTCACCCCCGGGTAGTCATCAGCCCCAGCATTTT
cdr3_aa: CASSPPGSHQPQHF

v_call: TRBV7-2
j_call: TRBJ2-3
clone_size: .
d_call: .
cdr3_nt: TGTGCCAGCACCTCACGTTTAGGCACAGATACGCAGTATTTT
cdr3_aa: CASTSRLGTDTQYF

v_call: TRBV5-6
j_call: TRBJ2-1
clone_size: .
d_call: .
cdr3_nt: TGTGCCAGCAGCTTGGGACTACCAATCGGATACAATGAGCAGTTCTTC
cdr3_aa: CASSLGLPIGYNEQFF

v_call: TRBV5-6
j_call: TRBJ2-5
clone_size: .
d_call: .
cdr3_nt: TGTGCCAGCAGTTTGTCCTGGGGAGAGAACCAGTACTTC
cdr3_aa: CASSLSWGENQYF

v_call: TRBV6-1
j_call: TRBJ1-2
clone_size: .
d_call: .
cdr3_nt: TGTGCCAGCAGTGAAGATGGACTCTATGGCTACACCTTC
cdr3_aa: CASSEDGLYGYTF

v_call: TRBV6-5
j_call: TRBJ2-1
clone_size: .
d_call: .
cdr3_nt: TGTGCCAGCAGTTACTCTGGAGATAATGAGCAGTTCTTC
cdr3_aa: CASSYSGDNEQFF

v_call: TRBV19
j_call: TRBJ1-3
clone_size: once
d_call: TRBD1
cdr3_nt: TGTGCCAGTAGTATTTCGGGACAGCTACTCTCTGGAAACACCATATATTTT
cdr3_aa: CASSISGQLLSGNTIYF

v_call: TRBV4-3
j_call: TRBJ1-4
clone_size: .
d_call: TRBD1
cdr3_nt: TGCGCCAGCAGCCAAGCCGGCGGGACAGGGGTCGAAAAACTGTTTTTT
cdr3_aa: CASSQAGGTGVEKLFF

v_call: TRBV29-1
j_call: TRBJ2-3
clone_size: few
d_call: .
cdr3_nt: TGCAGCGTTGAAGGCCTCGACTGGAGCGCAGATACGCAGTATTTT
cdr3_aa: CSVEGLDWSADTQYF

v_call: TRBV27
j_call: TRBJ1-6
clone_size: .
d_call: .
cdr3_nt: TGTGCCAGCAGTTATAAACAGGGCGGTAATTCACCCCTCCACTTT
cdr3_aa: CASSYKQGGNSPLHF

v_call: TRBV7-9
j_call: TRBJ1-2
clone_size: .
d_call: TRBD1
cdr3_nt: TGTGCCAGCAGCTTACGGGGGACAGGGGGCCTGGGGTATGGCTACACCTTC
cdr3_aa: CASSLRGTGGLGYGYTF

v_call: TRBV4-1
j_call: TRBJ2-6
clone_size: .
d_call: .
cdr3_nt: TGCGCCAGCAGCCCCGAATCGGGGGGCGTCTACGGGGCCAACGTCCTGACTTTC
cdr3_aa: CASSPESGGVYGANVLTF

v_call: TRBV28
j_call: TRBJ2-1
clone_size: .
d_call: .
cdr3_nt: TGTGCCAGCAGTTTATCTAACAGGGAGTATGAGCAGTTCTTC
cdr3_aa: CASSLSNREYEQFF

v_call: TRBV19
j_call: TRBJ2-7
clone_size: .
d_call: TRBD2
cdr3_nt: TGTGCCAGTAGCACGGGACTAGCGGGTGAGCAGTACTTC
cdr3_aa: CASSTGLAGEQYF

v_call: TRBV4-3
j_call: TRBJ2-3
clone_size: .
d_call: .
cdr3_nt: TGCGCCAGTTCTGAAGTGACCCTAGGCACAGATACGCAGTATTTT
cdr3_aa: CASSEVTLGTDTQYF

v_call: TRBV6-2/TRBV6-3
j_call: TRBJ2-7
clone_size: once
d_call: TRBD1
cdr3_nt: TGTGCCAGCAGTTTTTACCGGGACAGCTCCTACGAGCAGTACTTC
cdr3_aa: CASSFYRDSSYEQYF

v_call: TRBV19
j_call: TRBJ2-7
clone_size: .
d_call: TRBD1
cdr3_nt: TGTGCCAGTAGTATCGGACAGGGGGCGAGCTACGAGCAGTACTTC
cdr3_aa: CASSIGQGASYEQYF

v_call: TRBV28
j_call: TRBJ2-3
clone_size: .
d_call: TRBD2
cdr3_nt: TGTGCCAGCAGTTCCGGACTAGCGGGTAGCACAGATACGCAGTATTTT
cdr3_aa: CASSSGLAGSTDTQYF

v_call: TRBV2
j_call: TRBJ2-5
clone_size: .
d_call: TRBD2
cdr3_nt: TGTGCCAGCAGTAGGGAGGGTCGGACCCAGTACTTC
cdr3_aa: CASSREGRTQYF

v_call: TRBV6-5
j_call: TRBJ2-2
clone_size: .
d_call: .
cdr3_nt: TGTGCCAGCACCAACCACTACACCGGGGAGCTGTTTTTT
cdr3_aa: CASTNHYTGELFF

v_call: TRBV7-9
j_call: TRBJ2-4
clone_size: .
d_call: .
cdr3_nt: TGTGCCAGCAGCTTCCCGACTACTCACATTCAGTACTTC
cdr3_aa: CASSFPTTHIQYF

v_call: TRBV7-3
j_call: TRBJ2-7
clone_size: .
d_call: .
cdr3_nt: TGTGCCAGCAGCTTGGGGGGGCTCAGCTCCTACGAGCAGTACTTC
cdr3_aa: CASSLGGLSSYEQYF

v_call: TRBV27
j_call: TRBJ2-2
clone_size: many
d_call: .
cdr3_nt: TGTGCCAGCAGCCGCAGCGGGTCCGGGGAGCTGTTTTTT
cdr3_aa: CASSRSGSGELFF

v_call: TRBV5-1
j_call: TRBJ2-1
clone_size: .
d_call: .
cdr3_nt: TGCGCCAGCAGCTTGGATCCTAGCGTTAATGAGCAGTTCTTC
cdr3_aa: CASSLDPSVNEQFF